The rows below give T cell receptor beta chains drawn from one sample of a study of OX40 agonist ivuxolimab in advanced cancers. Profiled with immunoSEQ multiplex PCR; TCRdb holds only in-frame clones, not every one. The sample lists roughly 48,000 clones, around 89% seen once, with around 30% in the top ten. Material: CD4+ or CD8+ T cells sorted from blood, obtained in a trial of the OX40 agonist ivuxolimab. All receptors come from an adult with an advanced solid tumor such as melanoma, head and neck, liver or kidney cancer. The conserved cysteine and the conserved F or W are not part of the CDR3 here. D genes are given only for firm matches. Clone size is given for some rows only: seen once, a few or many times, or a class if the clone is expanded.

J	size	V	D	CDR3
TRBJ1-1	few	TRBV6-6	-	ASSYPVGGTEAF
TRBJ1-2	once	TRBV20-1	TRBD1	SAVRDRGST
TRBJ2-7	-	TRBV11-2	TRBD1	ASSLGGTGSSYEQY
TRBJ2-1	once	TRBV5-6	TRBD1	ASSTRTGSSYNEQF
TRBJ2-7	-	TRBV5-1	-	ASSLADRPYEQY
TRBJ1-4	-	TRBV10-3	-	AISDPGGATNEKLF
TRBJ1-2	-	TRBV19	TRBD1	ASTTGIDRVNGYT
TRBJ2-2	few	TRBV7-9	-	ASSFVQNTGELF
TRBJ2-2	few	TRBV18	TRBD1	ASSPQGAWELF
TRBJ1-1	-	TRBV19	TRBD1	ASSSGTGETEAF
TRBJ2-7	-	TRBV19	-	ASSIGSGFLYEQY
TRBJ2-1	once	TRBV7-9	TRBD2	ASSPSGSYNEQF
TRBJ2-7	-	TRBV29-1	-	SVYRGGYEQY
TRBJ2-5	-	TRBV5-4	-	ASSTNLGSQETQY
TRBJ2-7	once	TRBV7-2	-	ASSLGSPRMAYEQY
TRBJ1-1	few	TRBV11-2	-	ASSLERGAEAF
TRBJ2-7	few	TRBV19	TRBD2	ASSMESSGSYEQY
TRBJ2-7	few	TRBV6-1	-	ASSEVGVSYEQY
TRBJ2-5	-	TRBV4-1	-	ASSHTMGPPQETQY
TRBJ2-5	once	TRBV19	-	ASRGEAEY
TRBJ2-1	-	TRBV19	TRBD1	ASSIGTGVINEQF
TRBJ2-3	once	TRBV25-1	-	ASTQTGNADTQY
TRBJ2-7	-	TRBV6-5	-	ASSYFGGREQY
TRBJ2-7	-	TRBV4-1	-	ASSQGRGTYEQY
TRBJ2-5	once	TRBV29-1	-	SVEEGWGGQETQY
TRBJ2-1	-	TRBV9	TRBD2	ASSVVGLAGEHEQF
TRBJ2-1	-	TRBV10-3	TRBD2	AISQSWAGGPSSYNEQF
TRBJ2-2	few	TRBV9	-	ASSAGTVSNTGELF
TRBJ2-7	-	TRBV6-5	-	ASSRVGTSEQY
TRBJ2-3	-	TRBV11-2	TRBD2	ASRSERGGGEDTQY